Shown below are 10 T cell receptor beta chains from a single sample sequenced in a study of beta chain features in type 1 diabetes. Isolated RNA was reverse transcribed in full, so expressed TCRB transcripts were sequenced. Only in-frame clones appear in the TCRdb table, and some are missing; sequencing was by immunoSEQ multiplex PCR. The sample lists under 300,000 clones, 27% occurring once. Sequencing was performed on central memory CD4+ T cells from blood. The source is a man aged 25 to 45 in good health.

A few counts support this clone. The genes are TRBV14 and TRBJ2-7, with D maybe TRBD1 (6 bases). Per the germline V gene, CDR1 is SGHDN and CDR2 is FVKESK. This CDR3 region has 15 residues. Deletions cut 4 bases from V and 4 bases from J, with 17 bases between. The chain's CDR3 is CASSRIQGLEYEQYF. DNA for the CDR3: TGTGCCAGCAGCCGGATACAGGGATTGGAATACGAGCAGTACTTC.

Only one count was recorded for this clone. The chain employs TRBV7-6 and TRBJ2-7, with unresolved D. V lost 3 bases and J lost 5, with 8 bases in between. Germline CDR1 is SGHVS and CDR2 is FNYEAQ. The CDR3 is made up of 12 amino acids. CDR3 nucleotides: TGTGCCAGCAGCTTGCTGGGGAACGAGCAGTACTTC. Amino acids: CASSLLGNEQYF. The whole variable domain, filled in from reference TRBV7-6 and TRBJ2-7, reads GAGVSQSPRYKVTKRGQDVALRCDPISGHVSLYWYRQALGQGPEFLTYFNYEAQQDKSGLPNDRFSAERPEGSISTLTIQRTEQRDSAMYRCASSLLGNEQYFGPGTRLTVT.

This clone was detected once. J is TRBJ2-5 and V is TRBV28; D perhaps matches TRBD1 (6 bases). V lost 5 bases, J lost 2 bases, and 9 bases lay in between. CDR1 and CDR2 (germline): MDHEN, SYDVKM. The CDR3 spans 13 residues. CDR3 sequence: CASSTTGQETQYF. For the CDR3, the DNA is TGTGCCAGCAGTACAACAGGGCAAGAGACCCAGTACTTC.

The chain has TRBV18 and TRBJ2-1, with 9 bases fitting TRBD2. This CDR3 region has 13 residues. Germline values: CDR1 KGHSH, CDR2 LQKENI. The J segment lost 8 bases and the V segment lost 3 bases, leaving 2 bases of the junction unmatched. The CDR3 DNA follows: TGTGCCAGCTCACCGGGACTAGCCGATGAGCAGTTCTTC. Residues: CASSPGLADEQFF. Filled out from reference TRBV18 and TRBJ2-1, the complete variable domain reads NAGVMQNPRHLVRRRGQEARLRCSPMKGHSHVYWYRQLPEEGLKFMVYLQKENIIDESGMPKERFSAEFPKEGPSILRIQQVVRGDSAAYFCASSPGLADEQFFGPGTRLTVL.

This chain joins TRBV10-3 and TRBJ2-1; no clear D. Between the trimmed V and J ends, which lost 0 bases and 6 bases, there was a span of 12 bases. This CDR3 is 15 amino acids long. Per the germline V gene, CDR1 is ENHRY and CDR2 is SYGVKD. The CDR3 is CAISESTSIGNEQFF. CDR3 nucleotides: TGTGCCATCAGTGAGTCGACTTCCATCGGCAATGAGCAGTTCTTC.

Comments on this clone: Other DNA sequences of this sample code for an identical CDR3. The rearrangement links TRBV7-9 to TRBJ2-7; D gene ambiguous. This CDR3 region has 12 residues. CDR1 is SEHNR, CDR2 FQNEAQ, per germline (reference sequence). V was pared by 5 bases and J by 0 bases, with 5 bases between. The DNA of the CDR3 is TGTGCCAGCAGCCTAAGCTCCTACGAGCAGTACTTC. This codes for CASSLSSYEQYF.

The chain recombines TRBV14 with TRBJ2-5; TRBD2 is a possible D gene (5 bases). V lost 0 bases, J lost 1 base, and 12 bases lay in between. Germline V gene lookup returns CDR1 SGHDN and CDR2 FVKESK. There are 16 residues in the CDR3. In DNA, the CDR3 is TGTGCCAGCAGCCAAGATCGGGGAACACTCCAAGAGACCCAGTACTTC. As protein: CASSQDRGTLQETQYF.

This clone was seen a few times. This CDR3 is also generated by other DNA sequences in the sample. This sequence joins TRBV7-2 and TRBJ2-1; D gene uncertain. The V end was cut by 4 bases, the J end by 1 base, with 11 bases between. CDR3 size: 15 residues. Germline V gives CDR1 SGHTA, CDR2 FQGNSA. In nucleotides, the CDR3 is TGTGCCAGCAGCTCCGTGGCGCGGTCCTACAATGAGCAGTTCTTC. Translated, it gives CASSSVARSYNEQFF.

The V call is TRBV30, the J call TRBJ2-6; D ambiguous. V lost 5 bases, J lost 0 bases, and 5 bases lay in between. This CDR3 has 13 amino acids. From germline, CDR1 is GTSNPN and CDR2 SVGIG (reference sequence). CDR3 residues: CAWGVSGANVLTF. The CDR3 nucleotides read TGTGCCTGGGGGGTCTCTGGGGCCAACGTCCTGACTTTC.

A few counts support this clone. This chain's CDR3 is CASSREMTSGANVLTF. The CDR3, as DNA: TGTGCCAGCAGCCGAGAAATGACCTCTGGGGCCAACGTCCTGACTTTC. The chain recombines TRBV7-9 with TRBJ2-6; no clear D gene. CDR3 length equals 16 residues. Germline V gene sequence: CDR1 SEHNR, CDR2 FQNEAQ (reference sequence). V shed 5 bases and J shed 0 bases, with 11 bases lying between them. Full variable domain (outside the CDR3, taken from reference TRBV7-9 and TRBJ2-6): DTGVSQNPRHKITKRGQNVTFRCDPISEHNRLYWYRQTLGQGPEFLTYFQNEAQLEKSRLLSDRFSAERPKGSFSTLEIQRTEQGDSAMYLCASSREMTSGANVLTFGAGSRLTVL.